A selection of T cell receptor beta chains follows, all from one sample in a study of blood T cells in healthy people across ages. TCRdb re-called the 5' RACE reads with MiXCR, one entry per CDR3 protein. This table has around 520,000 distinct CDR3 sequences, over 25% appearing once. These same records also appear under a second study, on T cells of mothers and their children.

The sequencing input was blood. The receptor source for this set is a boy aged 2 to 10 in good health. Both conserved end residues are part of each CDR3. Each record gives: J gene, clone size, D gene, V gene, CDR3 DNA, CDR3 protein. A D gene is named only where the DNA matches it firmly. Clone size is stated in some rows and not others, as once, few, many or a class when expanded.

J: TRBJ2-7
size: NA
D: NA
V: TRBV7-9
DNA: TGTGCCAGCAGCTTATTTACCGACAGCCCCTACGAGCAGTACTTC
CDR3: CASSLFTDSPYEQYF

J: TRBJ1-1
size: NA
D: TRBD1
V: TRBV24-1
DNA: TGTGCCACCAGTGTTCCGACAGGGGGTGAGAACACTGAAGCTTTCTTT
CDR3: CATSVPTGGENTEAFF

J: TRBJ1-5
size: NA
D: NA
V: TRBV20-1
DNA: TGCAGTGCTTCGCGCGACAGATCCCTTGCGCCCCAGCATTTT
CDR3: CSASRDRSLAPQHF

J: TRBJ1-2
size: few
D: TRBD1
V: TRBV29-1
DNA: TGCAGCGTTGAACCCGGACAGGGCCACTACACCTTC
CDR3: CSVEPGQGHYTF

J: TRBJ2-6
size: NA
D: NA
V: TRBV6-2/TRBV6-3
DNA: TGTGCCAGCAGTTACTCGGTAGGGACTGGGGCCAACGTCCTGACTTTC
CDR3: CASSYSVGTGANVLTF

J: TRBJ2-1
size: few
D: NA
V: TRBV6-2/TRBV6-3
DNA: TGTGCCAGCACCGAAGACAGGATCTACAATGAGCAGTTCTTC
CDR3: CASTEDRIYNEQFF

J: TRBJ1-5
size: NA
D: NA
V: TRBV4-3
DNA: TGCGCCAGCAGCCCATCCTTATTAAATCAGCCCCAGCATTTT
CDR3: CASSPSLLNQPQHF

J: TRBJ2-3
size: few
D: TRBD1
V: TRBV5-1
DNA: TGCGCCAGCAGCTTAGGTCAGGGGGCTTACGCAGATACGCAGTATTTT
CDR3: CASSLGQGAYADTQYF

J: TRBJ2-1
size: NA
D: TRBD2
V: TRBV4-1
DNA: TGCGCCAGCAGCCAAGATCCGGGACTAGCGGGAGGGCCATGGCAGTTCTTC
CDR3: CASSQDPGLAGGPWQFF

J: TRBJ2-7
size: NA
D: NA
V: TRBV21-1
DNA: TGTGCCAGCAGTCAAGGGAGGGACCGATTCTACGAGCAGTACTTC
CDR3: CASSQGRDRFYEQYF

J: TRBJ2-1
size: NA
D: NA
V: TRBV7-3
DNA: TGTGCCAGCAGCTATATCTCCTCCTACAATGAGCAGTTCTTC
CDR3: CASSYISSYNEQFF

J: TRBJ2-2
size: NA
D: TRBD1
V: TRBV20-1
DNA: TGCAGTGCTAGAGAAAGGACAGGGATTCACACCGGGGAGCTGTTTTTT
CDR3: CSARERTGIHTGELFF

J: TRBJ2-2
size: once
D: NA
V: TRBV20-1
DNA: TGCAGTGCTAGACAGCGGGTCACCGGGGAGCTGTTTTTT
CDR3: CSARQRVTGELFF

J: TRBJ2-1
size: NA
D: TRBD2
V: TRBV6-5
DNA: TGTGCCAGCAGTTCGTTAGCGGGACTGCAGTTCTTC
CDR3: CASSSLAGLQFF

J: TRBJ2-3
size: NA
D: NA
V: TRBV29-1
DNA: TGCAGCGTTCCGGGACCAGGGGAGGTACTTGATACGCAGTATTTT
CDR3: CSVPGPGEVLDTQYF

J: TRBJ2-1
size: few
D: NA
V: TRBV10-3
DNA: TGTGCCATTCTAGGGGGGGGTTACAATGAGCAGTTCTTC
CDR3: CAILGGGYNEQFF

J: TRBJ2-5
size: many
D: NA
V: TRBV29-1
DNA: TGCAGCGCCGGGAAGGAGACCCAGTACTTC
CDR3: CSAGKETQYF

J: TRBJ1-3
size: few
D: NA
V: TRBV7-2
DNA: TGTGCCAGCAGCTTAGATGCGGGATCTGGAAACACCATATATTTT
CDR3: CASSLDAGSGNTIYF

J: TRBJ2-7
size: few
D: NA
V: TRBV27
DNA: TGTGCCAGCAGTCCCCGAGCTCAGCCGAGCTCCTACGAGCAGTACTTC
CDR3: CASSPRAQPSSYEQYF

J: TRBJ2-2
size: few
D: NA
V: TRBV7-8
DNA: TGTGCCAGCAGCTCCAGGGATTTCACCGGGGAGCTGTTTTTT
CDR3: CASSSRDFTGELFF

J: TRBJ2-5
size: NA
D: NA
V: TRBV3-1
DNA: TGTGCCAGCAGCCTCCGACAGACCGGGGTCCAGTACTTC
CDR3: CASSLRQTGVQYF

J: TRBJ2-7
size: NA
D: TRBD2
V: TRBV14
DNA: TGTGCCAGCAGCCAAGAAGCGGGAGGCTTATACGAGCAGTACTTC
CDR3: CASSQEAGGLYEQYF

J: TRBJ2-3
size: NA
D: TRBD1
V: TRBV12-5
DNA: TGTGCTAGTGGTTTTTTTCTCGGACAGGGTTCGTCGGATACGCAGTATTTT
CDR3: CASGFFLGQGSSDTQYF

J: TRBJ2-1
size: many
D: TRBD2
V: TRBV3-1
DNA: TGTGCCAGCAGCCCTAGCGGGAGTTACAATGAGCAGTTCTTC
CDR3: CASSPSGSYNEQFF

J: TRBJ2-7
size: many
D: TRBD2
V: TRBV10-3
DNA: TGTGCCATCAGTGCGGGACTAGCGGGAGGACTCTACGAGCAGTACTTC
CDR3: CAISAGLAGGLYEQYF

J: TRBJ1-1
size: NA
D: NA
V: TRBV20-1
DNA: TGCAGTGCTAGAGATGCCGGACGGGAGAACACTGAAGCTTTCTTT
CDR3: CSARDAGRENTEAFF

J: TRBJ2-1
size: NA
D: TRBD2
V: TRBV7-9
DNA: TGTGCCAGCAGCAAGAGGATGGGGGGGGAGGTGAATGAGCAGTTCTTC
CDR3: CASSKRMGGEVNEQFF

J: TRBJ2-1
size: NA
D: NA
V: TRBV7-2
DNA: TGTGCCAGCAGCCGGGGAGCGGGTGGCAATTGGAATGAGCAGTTCTTC
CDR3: CASSRGAGGNWNEQFF

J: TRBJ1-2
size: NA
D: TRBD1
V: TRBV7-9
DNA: TGTGCCAGCAGCCCCGGGACAGCGATCTATGGCTACACCTTC
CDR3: CASSPGTAIYGYTF

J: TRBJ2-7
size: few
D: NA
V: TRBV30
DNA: TGTGCCTGGAGCACAAGGAGCTCCTACGAGCAGTACTTC
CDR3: CAWSTRSSYEQYF

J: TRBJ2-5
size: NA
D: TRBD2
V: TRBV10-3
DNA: TGTGCCATCAGTGAGGGTCTAGCGGTTCAAGAGACCCAGTACTTC
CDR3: CAISEGLAVQETQYF

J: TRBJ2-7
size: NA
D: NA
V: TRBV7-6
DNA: TGTGCCAGCAGCTTAGCGGAGGACTACGAGCAGTACTTC
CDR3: CASSLAEDYEQYF

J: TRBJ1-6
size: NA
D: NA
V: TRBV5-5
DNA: TGTGCCAGCAGCTTACCATCAGGGGTCGTCTATAATTCACCCCTCCACTTT
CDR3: CASSLPSGVVYNSPLHF

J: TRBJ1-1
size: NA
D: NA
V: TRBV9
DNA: TGTGCCAGCAGCCGTGACCCCCGGAACACTGAAGCTTTCTTT
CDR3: CASSRDPRNTEAFF

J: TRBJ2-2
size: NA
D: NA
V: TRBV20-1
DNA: TGCAGTGCTAAAGCCGCCGGGGAGCTGTTTTTT
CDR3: CSAKAAGELFF

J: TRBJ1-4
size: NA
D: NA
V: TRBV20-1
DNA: TGCAGTGCTAGGGAAGATTCGGCAATGATGGAACTGTTTTTT
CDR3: CSAREDSAMMELFF

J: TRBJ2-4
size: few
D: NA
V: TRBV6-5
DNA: TGTGCCAGCAGTCGCGACCCGGGAAAAAACATTCAGTACTTC
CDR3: CASSRDPGKNIQYF

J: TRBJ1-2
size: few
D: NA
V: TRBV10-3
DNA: TGTGCCATCAGTGAAGGACAGCTGAACTATGGCTACACCTTC
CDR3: CAISEGQLNYGYTF

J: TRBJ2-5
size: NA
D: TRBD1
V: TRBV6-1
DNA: TGTGCCAGCAGCTCAACTCCGGGACAGGGCACTAAATACGGGAATTTCCAAGAGACCCAGTACTTC
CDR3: CASSSTPGQGTKYGNFQETQYF

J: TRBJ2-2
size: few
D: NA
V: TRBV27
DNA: TGTGCCAGCAGTTTAGGTCGATGGACCGGGGAGCTGTTTTTT
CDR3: CASSLGRWTGELFF

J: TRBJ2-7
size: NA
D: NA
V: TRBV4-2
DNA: TGTGCCAGCAGCCAAGTAGCAGGGTCCTACGAGCAGTACTTC
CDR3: CASSQVAGSYEQYF

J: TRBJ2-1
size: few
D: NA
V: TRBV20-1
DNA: TGCAGTGCTAGGGGCGGAAGAGAGCAGTTCTTC
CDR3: CSARGGREQFF

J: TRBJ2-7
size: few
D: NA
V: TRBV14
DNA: TGTGCCAGCAGCCAAGGTCCCAGTCCCTACGAGCAGTACTTC
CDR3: CASSQGPSPYEQYF

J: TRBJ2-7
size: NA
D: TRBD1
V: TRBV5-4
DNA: TGTGCCAGCAGCTTCCGGGACAGGGTATCCTACGAGCAGTACTTC
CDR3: CASSFRDRVSYEQYF

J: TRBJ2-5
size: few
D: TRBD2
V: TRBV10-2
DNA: TGCGCCAGCAAGTCTAGCGGGGGCACCCAAGAGACCCAGTACTTC
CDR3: CASKSSGGTQETQYF

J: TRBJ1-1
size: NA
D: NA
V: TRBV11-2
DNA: TGTGCCAGCAGCTTAGGACCTAGCGTGAACACTGAAGCTTTCTTT
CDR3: CASSLGPSVNTEAFF

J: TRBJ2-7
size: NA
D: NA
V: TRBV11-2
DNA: TGTGCCAGCAGCTTCGGGGCCAGTACTGGGTCCGAGCAGTACTTC
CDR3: CASSFGASTGSEQYF

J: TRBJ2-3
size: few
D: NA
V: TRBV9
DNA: TGTGCCAGCAGCGTTGATGCTCCTAGCACAGATACGCAGTATTTT
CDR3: CASSVDAPSTDTQYF

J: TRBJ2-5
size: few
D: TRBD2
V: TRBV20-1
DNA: TGCAGTGCAATCCTTAGCGGGGGGGAGACCCAGTACTTC
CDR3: CSAILSGGETQYF

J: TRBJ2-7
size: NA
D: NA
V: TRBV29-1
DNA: TGCAGCGTTCGTCGTGGGGGGAGCGGGACATTCGAGCAGTACTTC
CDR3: CSVRRGGSGTFEQYF

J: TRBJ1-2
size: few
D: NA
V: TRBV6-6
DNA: TGTGCCAGCAGTTACCAGGAGGGGAGTGGCTACACCTTC
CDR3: CASSYQEGSGYTF

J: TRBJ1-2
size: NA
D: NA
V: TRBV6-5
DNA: TGTGCCAGCAGTTACTTCGGATCGCCCAACTATGGCTACACCTTC
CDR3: CASSYFGSPNYGYTF

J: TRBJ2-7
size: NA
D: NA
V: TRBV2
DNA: TGTGCCAGCAGTGAAACGGGTGCCGAGCAGTACTTC
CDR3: CASSETGAEQYF

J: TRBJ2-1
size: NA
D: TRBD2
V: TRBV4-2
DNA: TGTGCCAGCAGCGTCCGCGGGGGGGGCTCCTACAATGAGCAGTTCTTC
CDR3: CASSVRGGGSYNEQFF

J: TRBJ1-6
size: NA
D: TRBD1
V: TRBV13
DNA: TGTGCCAGCAGCTTAGGCCTTAAGGCAGGGGGTAATTCACCCCTCCACTTT
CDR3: CASSLGLKAGGNSPLHF